The 32 T cell receptor beta chains in this list originate from one sample, sequenced in a study of regulatory T cells in long-lasting Graves disease. Relying on iRepertoire HTBI primers and Arm-PCR of CDR3 regions, the team built TCR beta libraries. TCRdb re-called the multiplex PCR reads through MiXCR, storing one row per CDR3 protein. Of roughly 700,000 distinct CDR3 sequences in the sample, around 30% were seen once. Time point here: persistent/refractory GD, antithyroid drugs over 5 years with positive TRAb. RNA isolated from PBMCs was used to make the TCR library. Sample: peripheral blood mononuclear cells (PBMCs), taken when the disease was refractory, from a patient treated with antithyroid drugs. These receptors were taken from a female donor with Graves disease.

There are a few counts of this clonotype. The V call is TRBV27, the J call TRBJ1-6; D possibly corresponds to TRBD1 (5 bases). The CDR3 runs 17 residues. CDR1 MNHEY and CDR2 SMNVEV come from the germline V gene (reference sequence). The ends were cut back, 6 bases at V and 0 bases at J, with 15 bases in the middle. The CDR3 bases are TGTGCCAGCAGCAGAATATCAGGGAACTCCTATAATTCACCCCTCCACTTT. The encoded protein is CASSRISGNSYNSPLHF.

This clonotype was counted a few times. The chain links TRBV15 to TRBJ1-3; no firm D call. Trimming took 0 bases from V and 5 from J, leaving 11 bases between them. The CDR3 loop spans 15 amino acids. Germline CDR1 reads LNHNV; CDR2 reads YYDKDF (reference sequence). Written as DNA, the CDR3 is TGTGCCACCAGCAGAGAGCGGGTTCCCCGAAACACCATATATTTT. Its protein product is CATSRERVPRNTIYF.

This clonotype was picked up a small number of times. This chain connects TRBV16 to TRBJ1-1; D gene ambiguous. CDR3 size: 16 residues. Trimming removed 0 bases from V and 0 bases from J, with 11 bases in between. CDR1 KGHSY and CDR2 FQNENV come from the germline V gene. This CDR3 reads CASSQSATTMNTEAFF. The CDR3 nucleotides are TGTGCCAGCAGCCAATCGGCTACCACGATGAACACTGAAGCTTTCTTT.

The CDR3 DNA reads TGTGCCAGCAGCGCACAGGGTCTCGGGGAGCTGTTTTTT. Protein sequence: CASSAQGLGELFF. This chain links TRBV11-3 with TRBJ2-2, with D possibly matching TRBD1 (6 bases). Germline V gene lookup returns CDR1 SGHNT and CDR2 YENEEA. The CDR3 spans 13 residues. V gave up 5 bases and J gave up 7 bases, with 11 bases separating them.

The chain uses TRBV13 and TRBJ2-2; 8 nucleotides align to TRBD1. The CDR3 loop spans 17 amino acids. Losses at the gene ends were 2 bases for V and 0 bases for J; bases not matched to a gene: 5. Germline V CDR1 and CDR2: PRHDT, FYEKMQ (reference sequence). CDR3 in DNA: TGTGCCAGCAGCTTACGCCGGACAGGGCCGAACACCGGGGAGCTGTTTTTT. Translation: CASSLRRTGPNTGELFF. Full variable domain (remainder filled in from reference TRBV13 and TRBJ2-2): AAGVIQSPRHLIKEKRETATLKCYPIPRHDTVYWYQQGPGQDPQFLISFYEKMQSDKGSIPDRFSAQQFSDYHSELNMSSLELGDSALYFCASSLRRTGPNTGELFFGEGSRLTVL.

This chain links TRBV3-1 with TRBJ2-5; 8 positions match TRBD2. This CDR3 spans 15 amino acids. V was pared by 4 bases and J by 4 bases, with 8 bases of the junction left unmatched. Germline lookup yields CDR1 LGHDT and CDR2 YNNKEL (reference sequence). This chain's CDR3 is CASSRGSGTGETQYF. CDR3 sequence (DNA): TGTGCCAGCAGCCGAGGTAGCGGGACGGGAGAGACCCAGTACTTC.

The table lists this clonotype with many counts. The V gene is TRBV7-9, the J gene TRBJ1-2; unclear D gene. The germline V gene encodes CDR1 SEHNR and CDR2 FQNEAQ (reference sequence). V lost 6 bases and J lost 3, with 5 bases in between. CDR3 length: 11 amino acids. CDR3 region: CASSTDYGYTF. DNA of the CDR3: TGTGCCAGCAGTACAGACTATGGCTACACCTTC.

The rearrangement joins TRBV10-3 to TRBJ1-2, with TRBD1 as a possible D gene (5 bases). The germline V gene encodes CDR1 ENHRY and CDR2 SYGVKD. Between the trimmed V and J ends, which lost 2 bases and 4 bases, there was a span of 8 bases. CDR3 length: 13 residues. The CDR3 sequence is CAISENRGYGYTF. Written as DNA, the CDR3 is TGTGCCATCAGTGAGAATAGGGGCTATGGCTACACCTTC.

The table lists this clonotype with a few counts. The rearrangement joins TRBV5-1 to TRBJ1-1; no clear D gene. Looked up from germline, CDR1 is SGHRS and CDR2 is YFSETQ. This CDR3 region has 15 residues. V lost 0 bases, J lost 6 bases, and 15 bases lay in between. The CDR3 loop is CASSLDPSSRAEAFF. The CDR3 region has the DNA TGCGCCAGCAGCTTGGATCCCTCCTCGAGGGCTGAAGCTTTCTTT.

This chain connects TRBV15 to TRBJ1-2; no reliable D call. The ends were cut back, 3 bases at V and 8 bases at J, with 22 bases in the middle. The CDR3 length is 16 residues. Per the germline V gene, CDR1 is LNHNV and CDR2 is YYDKDF (reference sequence). The CDR3 DNA reads as TGTGCCACCAGCAGGGCTGCCCCCGCCGGCTTTGGGGGCTACACCTTC. This encodes CATSRAAPAGFGGYTF.

The rearrangement joins TRBV12-3 or TRBV12-4 to TRBJ1-4; no firm D call. This CDR3 contains 14 residues. V gave up 5 bases and J gave up 9 bases, with 16 bases separating them. CDR3 bases: TGTGCCAGCAGTCCGGGCAGCCCGGCCCAAAAACTGTTTTTT. Amino acid sequence: CASSPGSPAQKLFF.

Many counts were recorded for this clonotype. The chain carries TRBV28 and TRBJ2-7, with D perhaps TRBD1 or TRBD2 (5 bases each). V lost 7 bases and J 3 bases, leaving 19 bases between the germline ends. Per germline, CDR1 MDHEN and CDR2 SYDVKM. The CDR3 consists of 15 residues. This CDR3 is CASTPGTPPHYEQYF. Written as DNA, the CDR3 is TGTGCCAGCACTCCGGGGACCCCTCCCCACTACGAGCAGTACTTC. The full variable domain, completed using reference TRBV28 and TRBJ2-7, is DVKVTQSSRYLVKRTGEKVFLECVQDMDHENMFWYRQDPGLGLRLIYFSYDVKMKEKGDIPEGYSVSREKKERFSLILESASTNQTSMYLCASTPGTPPHYEQYFGPGTRLTVT.

V gene TRBV6-1 combines with J gene TRBJ1-4, with a tentative D call TRBD1 (6 bases). Looked up from germline, CDR1 is MNHNS and CDR2 is SASEGT. This CDR3 contains 14 residues. V lost 4 bases and J lost 5, with 11 bases in between. DNA for the CDR3: TGTGCCAGCAGTGGACAGGCACGGAATGAAAAACTGTTTTTT. The encoded protein is CASSGQARNEKLFF.

This chain uses TRBV28 with TRBJ1-5; possible D gene TRBD1, 6 bases. V dropped 6 bases and J dropped 5 bases, with 14 bases sitting between them. Germline-derived CDR1 and CDR2 are MDHEN and SYDVKM. The CDR3 contains 14 residues. CDR3: CASSFPGVDQPQHF. CDR3 in DNA: TGTGCCAGCAGCTTTCCAGGGGTGGATCAGCCCCAGCATTTT. Full variable domain (outside the CDR3, taken from reference TRBV28 and TRBJ1-5): DVKVTQSSRYLVKRTGEKVFLECVQDMDHENMFWYRQDPGLGLRLIYFSYDVKMKEKGDIPEGYSVSREKKERFSLILESASTNQTSMYLCASSFPGVDQPQHFGDGTRLSIL.

This chain links TRBV28 with TRBJ2-7; perhaps D is TRBD1 or TRBD2 (5 bases each). V was trimmed by 2 bases and J by 2 bases, leaving 10 bases between them. The CDR3 is 14 residues long. Germline CDR1 and CDR2: MDHEN and SYDVKM. As DNA, the CDR3 is TGTGCCAGCAGTTTACGGGACCGACCCTACGAGCAGTACTTC. Translation gives CASSLRDRPYEQYF.

This rearrangement joins TRBV12-3 or TRBV12-4 to TRBJ1-1, with D possibly being TRBD1 (5 bases). The V and J ends lost 8 bases and 10 bases respectively, with 20 bases between them. The CDR3 is 13 residues long. This chain's CDR3 is CASSFPGGGGAFF. As DNA, the CDR3 is TGTGCCAGCTCGTTTCCTGGGGGGGGGGGAGCTTTCTTT.

Concerning this clonotype itself: This CDR3 is missing its conserved last phenylalanine or tryptophan, likely due to a read error. This chain links TRBV7-9 with TRBJ2-7; D is perhaps TRBD2 (6 bases). The CDR3 totals 15 residues. Trimming stripped 3 bases from V and 2 bases from J, with 14 bases between. CDR1 SEHNR and CDR2 FQNEAQ come from the germline V gene (reference sequence). In DNA, the CDR3 is TGTGCCAGCAGCTTGCCTAGCGAGAAACCCTACGAGCAGTACTCC. Translation gives CASSLPSEKPYEQYS.

This sequence joins TRBV4-1 and TRBJ1-1; weak D call: TRBD1 (5 bases). Trimming removed 4 bases at V and 3 bases at J, with 15 bases between. The CDR3 consists of 15 residues. From germline, CDR1 is MGHRA and CDR2 YSYEKL. CDR3 protein: CASSLADRRDTEAFF. The CDR3 DNA is TGCGCCAGCAGCCTGGCAGACAGAAGGGACACTGAAGCTTTCTTT.

This clonotype showed up just a few times. This chain uses TRBV7-9 with TRBJ2-7; 8 positions agree with TRBD1. Germline V lookup: CDR1 SEHNR, CDR2 FQNEAQ (reference sequence). This CDR3 has 15 residues. The trim removed 5 bases at V and 1 base at J, leaving 7 bases unmatched. CDR3 sequence (DNA): TGTGCCAGCAGCCCTCAGGGGGCCCAATCCTACGAGCAGTACTTC. This translates into CASSPQGAQSYEQYF.

For this clonotype: Here the CDR3 omits its conserved ending phenylalanine or tryptophan, so a read error is the likely source. The chain combines TRBV28 with TRBJ1-5; 7 bases fit TRBD1. Per germline, CDR1 MDHEN and CDR2 SYDVKM. The trim removed 10 bases at V and 3 bases at J, leaving 9 bases unmatched. This CDR3 is built from 14 residues. DNA of the CDR3: TGTGCCACACGAATTGGACAGGACAATCAGCCCCAGCATCTT. Amino acids: CATRIGQDNQPQHL.

This chain uses TRBV28 with TRBJ2-7; 14 positions agree with TRBD2. The CDR3 totals 14 residues. The J segment lost 7 bases and the V segment lost 4 bases, leaving 3 bases of the junction unmatched. From germline, CDR1 is MDHEN and CDR2 SYDVKM. The CDR3 reads CASSSGLAGEEQYF. The CDR3 DNA is TGTGCCAGCAGTTCGGGACTAGCGGGGGAGGAGCAGTACTTC.

This clonotype was detected only a few times. The chain couples TRBV12-3 or TRBV12-4 to TRBJ2-2; 7 bases are shared with TRBD1. The junction had 8 bases not matched to a gene; V was cut back by 6 bases and J by 4 bases. The CDR3 loop spans 15 amino acids. This CDR3 reads CASRSGTVTTGELFF. Written as DNA, the CDR3 is TGTGCCAGCAGATCCGGGACAGTAACCACCGGGGAGCTGTTTTTT.

This clonotype turned up a few times. J is TRBJ1-2 and V is TRBV14, with no clear D. CDR1 SGHDN and CDR2 FVKESK come from the germline V gene. Trimming pared 2 bases from V and 6 bases from J, leaving 10 bases between. The CDR3 sequence is 13 residues long. The CDR3 reads CASSQLRSNGYTF. The CDR3 nucleotides read TGTGCCAGCAGCCAACTAAGATCCAATGGCTACACCTTC. Variable domain in full (rest from reference TRBV14 and TRBJ1-2): EAGVTQFPSHSVIEKGQTVTLRCDPISGHDNLYWYRRVMGKEIKFLLHFVKESKQDESGMPNNRFLAERTGGTYSTLKVQPAELEDSGVYFCASSQLRSNGYTFGSGTRLTVV.

The gene calls are TRBV20-1 and TRBJ2-7; perhaps TRBD1 as D (6 bases). Germline assignment: CDR1 DFQATT and CDR2 SNEGSKA (reference sequence). V lost 2 bases and J lost 2, with 13 bases in between. The CDR3 spans 14 residues. The CDR3 reads CSARPRQDPYEQYF. The CDR3 nucleotides read TGCAGTGCTAGACCCCGACAGGACCCCTACGAGCAGTACTTC.

V is TRBV29-1 and J is TRBJ1-3; maybe TRBD1 (5 bases). This CDR3 region has 17 residues. Germline loops: CDR1 SQVTM, CDR2 ANQGSEA. Trimming cost V 1 base and J 4 bases, with 20 bases left between them. This chain's CDR3 is CSVEATWEGHIGNTIYF. In nucleotides, the CDR3 is TGCAGCGTTGAAGCGACCTGGGAGGGGCATATAGGAAACACCATATATTTT.

The table lists this clonotype with many counts. The chain carries TRBV12-3 or TRBV12-4 and TRBJ2-2; D is undetermined. The CDR3 runs 17 residues. The V gene lost 2 bases and the J gene lost 1 base, with 14 bases spanning the gap. Here the CDR3 reads CASSLLRLGLNTGELFF. For the CDR3, the DNA is TGTGCCAGCAGTTTACTGCGCTTGGGGTTGAACACCGGGGAGCTGTTTTTT.

The rearrangement links TRBV19 to TRBJ2-5; D is unclear. CDR1 is LNHDA and CDR2 is SQIVND in the germline V gene (reference sequence). The CDR3 sequence is 14 residues long. V lost 4 bases to trimming and J lost 3 bases, with 12 bases between them. This chain's CDR3 is CASSTLRPEETQYF. CDR3 nucleotides: TGTGCCAGTAGTACCCTCAGGCCGGAAGAGACCCAGTACTTC.

This clonotype turned up a few times. The rearrangement joins TRBV29-1 to TRBJ2-7, with D possibly being TRBD2 (6 bases). Germline CDR1 is SQVTM and CDR2 is ANQGSEA. The CDR3 has 13 residues. Deletions cut 7 bases from V and 0 bases from J, with 13 bases between. The CDR3 sequence: CSARDGISYEQYF. In DNA form, the CDR3 reads TGCAGCGCGCGGGACGGAATCTCCTACGAGCAGTACTTC.

This clonotype was seen a few times. The rearrangement joins TRBV19 to TRBJ1-1; no clear D gene. Germline V gene sequence: CDR1 LNHDA, CDR2 SQIVND (reference sequence). This CDR3 is 14 amino acids long. Between the trimmed V and J ends, which lost 5 bases and 6 bases, there was a span of 16 bases. For the CDR3, the DNA is TGTGCCAGTAGTCAAATGCGGGTCAGCCCTGAAGCTTTCTTT. The encoded protein is CASSQMRVSPEAFF.

This clonotype was detected a few times. The chain employs TRBV7-2 and TRBJ1-6; D possibly corresponds to TRBD1 (5 bases). The CDR3 has 18 residues. Germline V gives CDR1 SGHTA, CDR2 FQGNSA. Trimming stripped 1 base from V and 9 bases from J, with 22 bases between. CDR3 amino acids: CASSLEGHNPRLGSPLHF. CDR3 in DNA: TGTGCCAGCAGCTTAGAAGGACATAACCCAAGACTCGGTTCACCCCTCCACTTT.

This clonotype was detected ten times or more. The V gene is TRBV6-1, the J gene TRBJ2-7, with D maybe TRBD1 (5 bases). The germline CDR1 and CDR2 sequences are MNHNS and SASEGT. The CDR3 is 15 residues long. V was pared by 4 bases and J by 2 bases, with 15 bases between. DNA for the CDR3: TGTGCCAGCAGTGCCTCGGTAGGGGAAACCTACGAGCAGTACTTC. As protein: CASSASVGETYEQYF.

This clonotype was seen a handful of times. The CDR3, as DNA: TGTGCTAGTGGTTTGGTACGCGGTTTGTGGGGACAGAACTCTGGAAACACCATATATTTT. Amino acids: CASGLVRGLWGQNSGNTIYF. The rearrangement links TRBV12-5 to TRBJ1-3; 7 bases map to TRBD1. J was trimmed by 0 bases and V by 0 bases; bases with no gene match: 14. The CDR3 loop spans 20 amino acids. From germline, CDR1 is LGHNT and CDR2 FRNRAP.